The source of this T cell receptor (beta chain) is a study of neoadjuvant anti-PD-1 for oral cavity cancer (dated by TCRdb to the early 2020s). About the investigation overall: Before curative-intent surgical resection, most patients were given three to four biweekly doses of nivolumab at 3 mg/kg. A fourth nivolumab dose was given around day 43 to patients without progression, and definitive surgical resection was performed in those patients on days 50-56. Responders were defined as patients with complete response, partial response or stable disease by RECIST 1.1; non-responders were defined as patients with progression. There were roughly 11 patients in the parent correlative cohort, and the response rate was about 36%. The paper's findings and limits, for the study overall: Higher pretreatment blood Treg/Th17 ratios correlated with higher pretreatment blood TCRbeta clonality and lower post-treatment tumor TCRbeta clonality. After neoadjuvant nivolumab, significantly higher T cell clonality (Gini index) was found within PBMCs in non-responders than in responders. The TCR analyses had only a few patients in each response group, and the authors called for validation in larger cohorts.

What the time point label conveys for this sample: after neoadjuvant nivolumab, at surgical resection. None of the patients had received prior systemic or radiation treatment, and all were newly diagnosed with stage II-IVA oral cavity squamous cell carcinoma. The cohort was composed of patients with HPV-negative, locally advanced oral cavity squamous cell carcinoma. Peripheral blood mononuclear cells were analyzed directly and were not maintained or expanded in culture. The samples were drawn from a longitudinal correlative study tied to a single-arm phase II trial testing neoadjuvant nivolumab in oral cavity squamous cell carcinoma. Genomic DNA-based TCRbeta sequencing was performed on subject-matched pre- and post-treatment PBMCs and tumors from three responders and three non-responders. Peripheral blood mononuclear cells were collected once before nivolumab treatment and again after treatment, at the time of surgery. The Maxwell RSC DNA from Cells kit was used to isolate genomic DNA from PBMCs.

Trimming removed 4 bases from V and 3 bases from J; the gene matches leave 15 bases unexplained. The CDR3 sequence holds 18 residues, the cysteine and phenylalanine included. The kept DNA is CDR3 alone, 54 bases in frame from the first base. From the germline V gene, CDR1 is SGHDT and CDR2 is YYEEEE. For deep sequencing of PBMC libraries, mostly 450 to 600 ng of input genomic DNA was used, and six replicates were run per sample. TCRbeta libraries were prepared with the immunoSEQ hsTCRbeta kit according to the manufacturer's instructions. Sequencing of the completed libraries took place using an Illumina NovaSeq 6000 S4 flow cell after they had been pooled to 3 nM. The original pipeline was this. The immunoSEQ Analyzer was used for raw data preprocessing and quality control. The analysis was restricted to productive rearrangements, with each unique CDR3 amino acid sequence defining a clonotype. Repertoire clonality was estimated as the Gini-Simpson index, which was computed with the R package tcR. Student's t test was used to compare Gini indices, while Pearson correlation assessed associations with tumor size change. TCRdb provides this immuneACCESS table in a form limited to in-frame rearrangements. Some clones are lacking; in checked studies, under half of them reflect an unresolved V gene, and why the rest are absent is not known. D and trimming were read from the DNA, whereas the V and J calls and clone size are those reported in that table. The sample has over 65,000 clones on record, 70% to 90% of them singletons. Together, the top ten hold roughly 3.5% of the sample.

In regard to this clone: It has no known antigen specificity. Per-base quality was not reported, and no clone a single base away is much larger than it.

Recombination joined TRBV5-6 with TRBJ2-1; 8 nucleotides in the junction match TRBD2. Material: PBMCs, obtained after nivolumab (anti-PD-1) treatment. The clonotype originates from a person aged 35-79 years with oral cavity squamous cell carcinoma. The CDR3 region: CASSRVGGRTTIYNEQFF. In nucleotides, the sequence is TGTGCCAGCAGCCGGGTAGGCGGGAGGACCACCATCTACAATGAGCAGTTCTTC.